This T cell receptor (beta chain) came from a study of OX40 agonist ivuxolimab in advanced cancers. Study information: The study treated patients with ivuxolimab, an agonistic anti-OX40 (CD134) antibody. Dosing consisted of intravenous ivuxolimab at 0.01 to 10 mg/kg every 2 weeks. Study observations and caveats: Clonal expansion among partial responders at 0.1-3.0 mg/kg ranked near the lowest.

A remark on this clone: Antigen: not known.

This CDR3 has 11 amino acids. Germline lookup yields CDR1 SGHVS and CDR2 FQNEAQ. V gave up 5 bases and J gave up 1 base, with 3 bases separating them. The assay was immunoSEQ multiplex PCR, and TCRdb's table has in-frame clones only and misses some. Of roughly 61,000 clones in the sample, 91% were seen once. The chain is built from TRBV7-8 and TRBJ2-7; D gene ambiguous. The sequence was obtained from an adult with an advanced solid tumor such as melanoma, head and neck, liver or kidney cancer. The material was CD4+ or CD8+ T cells sorted from blood, obtained in a trial of the OX40 agonist ivuxolimab. CDR3 sequence (DNA): TGTGCCAGCAGCCTATCCTACGAGCAGTACTTC. Translating gives CASSLSYEQYF.